The 7 T cell receptor beta chains in this list originate from one sample, sequenced in a study. TCRdb re-analysed the 5' RACE reads in MiXCR, keeping a single row per CDR3 protein. The sample has 35,000 to 45,000 distinct CDR3 sequences; roughly 23% are singletons. The sorted Tregs were CD4+CD25+CD127-/low cells. Sequencing was done on a sample of Tregs sorted from a lymph node. Receptors originate from a female donor with breast cancer.

V and J are TRBV7-9 and TRBJ2-7, with D unclear. The germline V and J ends were trimmed by 4 bases and 6 bases, with 16 bases remaining between them. CDR3 length: 14 residues. Germline CDR1 SEHNR, CDR2 FQNEAQ (reference sequence). The CDR3 coding sequence is TGTGCCAGCAGCTCATTGACGGCCCGCCGCGAGCAGTACTTC. As protein: CASSSLTARREQYF. The full variable domain, rest sourced from reference TRBV7-9 and TRBJ2-7, is DTGVSQNPRHKITKRGQNVTFRCDPISEHNRLYWYRQTLGQGPEFLTYFQNEAQLEKSRLLSDRFSAERPKGSFSTLEIQRTEQGDSAMYLCASSSLTARREQYFGPGTRLTVT.

This clonotype was observed a few times. The rearrangement links TRBV27 to TRBJ2-7; 11 positions match TRBD2. CDR1 and CDR2 (germline): MNHEY, SMNVEV (reference sequence). The CDR3 has 15 amino acids. The J segment lost 3 bases and the V segment lost 5 bases, leaving 6 bases of the junction unmatched. The CDR3 loop is CASSPSGTSGYEQYF. The CDR3 coding sequence is TGTGCCAGCAGTCCGTCCGGGACTAGCGGCTACGAGCAGTACTTC.

Of note for this clonotype: This may stem from a read error, because a much larger clone lies one nucleotide away. The V gene is TRBV6-6, the J gene TRBJ1-4, with D tentatively TRBD1 (5 bases). This CDR3 is built from 11 residues. Germline CDR1 is MNHNY and CDR2 is SVGAGI (reference sequence). CDR3 coding DNA: TGTGGCAGCAGTTACGGGGGGGAACTGTTTTTT. As protein: CGSSYGGELFF.

In regard to this clonotype: One end of the junction is discordant with germline, which a read error may explain. The gene calls are TRBV20-1 and TRBJ1-1; 7 bases fit TRBD1. The CDR3 has 14 residues. Germline V gene lookup returns CDR1 DFQATT and CDR2 SNEGSKA (reference sequence). CDR3 DNA: TGCGGTGCTTCCATCCACAGGGGGAACACTGAAGCTTTCTTT. Amino acid sequence: CGASIHRGNTEAFF.

This clonotype has a handful of counts. This chain links TRBV9 with TRBJ2-2; D unresolved. Germline CDR1 is SGDLS and CDR2 is YYNGEE. The CDR3 length is 14 residues. With 4 bases removed from V and 4 bases from J, the gap between germline ends came to 11 bases. The CDR3 region is CASSPIPGTGELFF. The DNA of the CDR3 is TGTGCCAGCAGCCCGATTCCGGGCACCGGGGAGCTGTTTTTT. The complete variable domain, with remaining parts taken from reference TRBV9 and TRBJ2-2, reads DSGVTQTPKHLITATGQRVTLRCSPRSGDLSVYWYQQSLDQGLQFLIQYYNGEERAKGNILERFSAQQFPDLHSELNLSSLELGDSALYFCASSPIPGTGELFFGEGSRLTVL.

This clonotype showed up just a few times. The chain is built from TRBV27 and TRBJ1-6, with D possibly matching TRBD1 (5 bases). CDR1 and CDR2 (germline): MNHEY, SMNVEV (reference sequence). The CDR3 contains 12 residues. The V gene lost 10 bases and the J gene lost 7 bases, with 11 bases spanning the gap. The CDR3 nucleotides read TGTGCCACCGGCAGGGAGAATTCACCCCTCCACTTT. Amino acid sequence: CATGRENSPLHF.

This clonotype was recorded at least ten times. The rearrangement uses TRBV12-3 or TRBV12-4 and TRBJ2-3, with D perhaps TRBD1 (5 bases). Trimming removed 5 bases from V and 0 bases from J, with 9 bases in between. The CDR3 has 14 residues. The CDR3 sequence is CASSPRQSTDTQYF. The CDR3 DNA follows: TGTGCCAGCAGTCCCCGACAGAGCACAGATACGCAGTATTTT.